Here is one TCR beta chain with its context. The data were taken from a study of blood T cell repertoires in COVID-19. CDR1 is SNHLY and CDR2 is FYNNEI in the germline V gene. The CDR3 consists of 15 residues. Trimming at V came to 8 bases and at J to 3 bases, leaving 11 bases not matched to a gene. The assay was immunoSEQ multiplex PCR, and TCRdb's table has in-frame clones only and misses some. The repertoire holds approximately 250,000 clones, with just under 85% as singletons. Sequenced material: peripheral blood. The chain carries TRBV2 and TRBJ2-3; 7 bases align to TRBD2. The sequence was obtained from an older woman with active or convalescent COVID-19. The CDR3 region is CASLLLAEFTDTQYF. CDR3 nucleotides: TGTGCCAGCTTACTTCTAGCGGAGTTTACAGATACGCAGTATTTT.